This is a list of T cell receptor beta chains from one sample in a study of blood T cells in healthy people across ages. MiXCR, applied by TCRdb to the 5' RACE reads, yields one record per CDR3 protein. The table lists roughly 2 million distinct CDR3 sequences, 49% of them singletons. The specimen was blood. Source of these receptors: a woman in her forties in good health. Both conserved end residues are part of each CDR3. The order of the fields is V gene, J gene, clone size, D gene, CDR3 protein, CDR3 DNA. The D gene is left open where the match is weak. The size field is filled for only some rows; it gives once, few, many or a size class.

TRBV18	TRBJ2-5	.	.	CASSPMTVKETQYF	TGTGCCAGCTCACCTATGACGGTAAAAGAGACCCAGTACTTC
TRBV15	TRBJ1-3	.	TRBD1	CATSRDTGAGNTIYF	TGTGCCACCAGCAGAGATACAGGGGCTGGAAACACCATATATTTT
TRBV15	TRBJ2-4	few	.	CATSRDGPGGNIQYF	TGTGCCACCAGCAGAGATGGGCCAGGCGGGAACATTCAGTACTTC
TRBV10-3	TRBJ2-1	.	TRBD2	CAISNPGTSSLYEQFF	TGTGCCATCAGTAACCCCGGGACTAGCAGTTTGTATGAGCAGTTCTTC
TRBV3-1	TRBJ1-2	.	TRBD1	CASTRQGANYGYTF	TGTGCCAGCACCCGACAGGGTGCTAACTATGGCTACACCTTC
TRBV4-3	TRBJ2-7	.	TRBD1	CTSSEGQGKQYF	TGCACCAGCAGTGAAGGACAGGGGAAGCAGTACTTC
TRBV12-3/TRBV12-4	TRBJ2-5	few	TRBD2	CASSAAGDGGETQYF	TGTGCCAGCAGTGCGGCGGGAGATGGGGGAGAGACCCAGTACTTC
TRBV29-1	TRBJ2-3	.	TRBD2	CSVVLAGRGDTQYF	TGCAGCGTTGTTTTAGCGGGGAGAGGGGATACGCAGTATTTT
TRBV7-9	TRBJ1-1	.	TRBD1	CASRSGGLITEAFF	TGTGCCAGCAGGTCAGGGGGATTGATCACTGAAGCTTTCTTT
TRBV3-1	TRBJ2-5	.	.	CASSQVPSRQETQYF	TGTGCCAGCAGCCAAGTTCCCTCCCGCCAAGAGACCCAGTACTTC
TRBV12-3/TRBV12-4	TRBJ1-4	.	.	CASRLGEINEKLFF	TGTGCCAGCAGACTAGGAGAGATTAATGAAAAACTGTTTTTT
TRBV20-1	TRBJ1-2	.	TRBD1	CSAIQGEYGYTF	TGCAGTGCTATACAGGGGGAGTATGGCTACACCTTC
TRBV5-1	TRBJ2-7	many	TRBD1	CASRPGQGYEQYF	TGCGCCAGCAGACCCGGACAGGGCTACGAGCAGTACTTC
TRBV29-1	TRBJ2-5	many	TRBD2	CSVDGTTQTQYF	TGCAGCGTTGATGGGACTACGCAGACCCAGTACTTC
TRBV5-1	TRBJ1-6	.	.	CASSVDSPNSPLHF	TGCGCCAGCAGCGTGGACAGCCCCAATTCACCCCTCCACTTT
TRBV20-1	TRBJ2-5	.	TRBD2	CSAVREGTSGLWAETQYF	TGCAGTGCTGTGAGAGAAGGGACTAGCGGGCTTTGGGCAGAGACCCAGTACTTC
TRBV15	TRBJ2-4	.	TRBD2	CATSTLAGGTGDIQYF	TGTGCCACCAGCACCCTAGCGGGGGGCACTGGGGACATTCAGTACTTC
TRBV6-5	TRBJ2-3	.	TRBD2	CASKLAGGFSTDTQYF	TGTGCCAGCAAGCTAGCGGGGGGATTTAGCACAGATACGCAGTATTTT
TRBV9	TRBJ2-7	.	TRBD2	CASSAGGTSGYEQYF	TGTGCCAGCAGCGCCGGGGGGACTAGCGGGTACGAGCAGTACTTC
TRBV6-2/TRBV6-3	TRBJ2-1	few	TRBD1	CASSRAGTGLSNEQFF	TGTGCCAGCAGCCGCGCCGGGACAGGGCTATCCAATGAGCAGTTCTTC
TRBV2	TRBJ2-3	.	TRBD2	CAILPGGTNTDTQYF	TGTGCCATCCTCCCCGGGGGGACTAACACAGATACGCAGTATTTT
TRBV19	TRBJ1-6	once	.	CASSSRELSPLHF	TGTGCCAGTAGTAGCAGGGAGCTTTCACCCCTCCACTTT
TRBV28	TRBJ2-7	few	.	CASQGFGHEQYF	TGTGCCAGCCAGGGTTTCGGTCACGAGCAGTACTTC
TRBV6-1	TRBJ1-2	.	.	CASSENRAYGYTF	TGTGCCAGCAGTGAAAACAGGGCCTATGGCTACACCTTC
TRBV2	TRBJ2-7	few	TRBD2	CASSAGSGGFEQYF	TGTGCCAGCAGTGCAGGTAGCGGGGGTTTTGAGCAGTACTTC
TRBV6-6	TRBJ1-2	.	.	CASSDFRGNYGYTF	TGTGCCAGCAGTGACTTCAGGGGTAACTATGGCTACACCTTC
TRBV7-9	TRBJ1-6	.	.	CASSLVAERGSPLHF	TGTGCCAGCAGCTTGGTGGCTGAGAGGGGTTCACCCCTCCACTTT
TRBV29-1	TRBJ2-3	.	TRBD1	CSVSRQGVTDTQYF	TGCAGCGTGAGCCGACAGGGGGTTACAGATACGCAGTATTTT
TRBV11-1	TRBJ2-1	.	TRBD1	CASSPPALGQGSGQGSYNEQFF	TGTGCCAGCAGTCCCCCGGCCCTGGGACAGGGGTCAGGACAGGGCTCCTACAATGAGCAGTTCTTC
TRBV4-3	TRBJ2-3	.	TRBD2	CASSQDLGLAGGRKDTQYF	TGCGCCAGCAGCCAAGATTTAGGGCTAGCGGGGGGGCGTAAAGATACGCAGTATTTT
TRBV13	TRBJ2-5	few	.	CASSQDSGMVETQYF	TGTGCCAGCAGCCAGGACAGCGGGATGGTGGAGACCCAGTACTTC
TRBV28	TRBJ2-5	.	.	CASTNLIPETQYF	TGTGCCAGCACGAACTTGATCCCAGAGACCCAGTACTTC
TRBV7-8	TRBJ2-5	.	TRBD2	CASSPEGGAWETQYF	TGTGCCAGCAGCCCGGAGGGAGGGGCCTGGGAGACCCAGTACTTC
TRBV6-2/TRBV6-3	TRBJ2-1	.	TRBD2	CASTHGGTNEQFF	TGTGCCAGCACCCACGGGGGGACCAATGAGCAGTTCTTC
TRBV7-8	TRBJ1-1	.	.	CASSKEDTEAFF	TGTGCCAGCAGCAAAGAGGACACTGAAGCTTTCTTT
TRBV6-5	TRBJ2-3	few	.	CASSPGLGKYF	TGTGCCAGCAGCCCGGGACTCGGAAAGTATTTT
TRBV20-1	TRBJ2-1	few	TRBD2	CSAPRVGAGDEQFF	TGCAGTGCCCCCCGAGTCGGAGCGGGAGATGAGCAGTTCTTC
TRBV12-3/TRBV12-4	TRBJ2-3	few	.	CASSSDRTTDTQYF	TGTGCCAGCAGTTCTGACAGGACCACAGATACGCAGTATTTT
TRBV12-3/TRBV12-4	TRBJ2-5	few	TRBD2	CASSPRGGGPETQYF	TGTGCCAGCAGTCCCCGGGGCGGGGGGCCAGAGACCCAGTACTTC
TRBV18	TRBJ2-7	.	TRBD1	CASSLHRGRGEQYF	TGTGCCAGCTCACTCCACAGGGGAAGAGGCGAGCAGTACTTC
TRBV7-2	TRBJ1-2	.	.	CASSLGAGVPYGYTF	TGTGCCAGCAGCTTAGGGGCAGGGGTCCCCTATGGCTACACTTTC
TRBV29-1	TRBJ2-1	.	TRBD2	CSVEGGTSAYNEQFF	TGCAGCGTTGAAGGGGGGACTAGCGCCTACAATGAGCAGTTCTTC
TRBV5-6	TRBJ2-4	.	TRBD1	CASSEFGLRTGDFKNIQYF	TGTGCCAGCAGCGAATTTGGTTTAAGGACAGGGGACTTCAAAAACATTCAGTACTTC
TRBV4-3	TRBJ2-7	.	.	CASSQDRTEYNEQYF	TGCGCCAGCAGCCAAGACCGCACAGAGTACAATGAGCAGTACTTC
TRBV6-2/TRBV6-3	TRBJ2-3	few	.	CASSYEGGRITDTQYF	TGTGCCAGCAGTTACGAGGGGGGGCGCATCACAGATACGCAGTATTTT
TRBV7-2	TRBJ2-2	few	.	CASSLDRAAGELFF	TGTGCCAGCAGCTTAGACAGGGCTGCCGGGGAGCTGTTTTTT
TRBV4-3	TRBJ1-2	.	.	CASIQRRVVYGYTF	TGCGCCAGCATCCAAAGGAGGGTCGTCTATGGCTACACCTTC
TRBV28	TRBJ2-6	.	.	CASSQPAGANVLTF	TGTGCCAGCAGTCAACCAGCCGGGGCCAACGTCCTGACTTTC
TRBV7-2	TRBJ2-7	few	TRBD1	CASASQPPGGSDEQYF	TGTGCCAGCGCATCCCAACCTCCAGGGGGCTCGGACGAGCAGTACTTC
TRBV12-3/TRBV12-4	TRBJ2-1	once	TRBD2	CASSLFLGLAAIEQFF	TGTGCCAGCAGTTTGTTCCTGGGACTAGCCGCTATCGAGCAGTTCTTC
TRBV4-1	TRBJ2-5	.	TRBD1	CASSQLISGTGLQETQYF	TGCGCCAGCAGCCAACTTATATCCGGGACAGGGCTCCAAGAGACCCAGTACTTC
TRBV6-2/TRBV6-3	TRBJ2-1	few	.	CASISQGRGEQFF	TGTGCCAGCATCAGCCAGGGGCGCGGTGAGCAGTTCTTC
TRBV27	TRBJ2-5	.	TRBD1	CASRGDRGYETQYF	TGTGCCAGCAGGGGGGACAGGGGTTATGAGACCCAGTACTTC
TRBV3-1	TRBJ1-5	.	.	CASSQVDGRAQHF	TGTGCCAGCAGCCAAGTCGATGGGAGGGCCCAGCATTTT
TRBV6-1	TRBJ2-7	.	TRBD2	CASSDPRRGGLSYNEQYF	TGTGCCAGCAGTGACCCCCGCCGGGGGGGCCTCTCCTACAATGAGCAGTACTTC
TRBV29-1	TRBJ2-3	once	.	CSVDFAGATDTQYF	TGCAGCGTTGATTTTGCGGGGGCCACAGATACGCAGTATTTT
TRBV4-3	TRBJ2-1	.	TRBD2	CASSQGLAGGPIPQFF	TGCGCCAGCAGCCAAGGGCTAGCGGGGGGCCCCATCCCGCAGTTCTTC
TRBV6-1	TRBJ2-7	.	TRBD1	CASSRTGGDEQDF	TGTGCCAGCAGTCGGACAGGGGGGGACGAGCAGGACTTC
TRBV9	TRBJ2-5	.	TRBD2	CASSRGLSGYKQYF	TGTGCCAGCAGCAGGGGACTATCAGGGTACAAGCAGTACTTC
TRBV12-3/TRBV12-4	TRBJ2-6	few	.	CASSSATLTGANVLTF	TGTGCCAGCAGTTCTGCCACACTGACTGGGGCCAACGTCCTGACTTTC